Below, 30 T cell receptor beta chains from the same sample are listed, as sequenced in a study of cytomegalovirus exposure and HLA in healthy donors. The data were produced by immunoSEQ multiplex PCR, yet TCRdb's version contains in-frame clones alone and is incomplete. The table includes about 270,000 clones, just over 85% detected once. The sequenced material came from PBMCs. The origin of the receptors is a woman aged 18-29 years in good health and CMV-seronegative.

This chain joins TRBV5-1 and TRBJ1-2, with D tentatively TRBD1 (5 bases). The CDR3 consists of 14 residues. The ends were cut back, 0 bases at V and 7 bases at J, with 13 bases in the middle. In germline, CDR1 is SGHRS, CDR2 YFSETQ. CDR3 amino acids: CASSLVQGNPGYTF. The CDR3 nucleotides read TGCGCCAGCAGCTTGGTTCAGGGTAACCCTGGCTACACCTTC.

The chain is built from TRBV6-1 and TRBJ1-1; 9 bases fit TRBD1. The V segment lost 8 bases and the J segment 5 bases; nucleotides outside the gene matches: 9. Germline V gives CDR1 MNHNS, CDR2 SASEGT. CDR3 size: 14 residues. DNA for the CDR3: TGTGCCAGCCATAAGGGACAGGGTACGACTGAAGCTTTCTTT. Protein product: CASHKGQGTTEAFF.

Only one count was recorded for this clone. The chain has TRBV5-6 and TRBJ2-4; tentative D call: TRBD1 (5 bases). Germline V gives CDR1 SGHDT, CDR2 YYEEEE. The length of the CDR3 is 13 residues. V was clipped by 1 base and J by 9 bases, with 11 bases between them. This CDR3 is CASSLPGSGIQYF. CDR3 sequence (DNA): TGTGCCAGCAGCTTGCCAGGGTCCGGCATTCAGTACTTC.

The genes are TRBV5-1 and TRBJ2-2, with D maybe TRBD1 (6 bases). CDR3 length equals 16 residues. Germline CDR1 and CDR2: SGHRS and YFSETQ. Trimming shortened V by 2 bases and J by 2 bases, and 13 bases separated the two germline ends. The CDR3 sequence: CASSLEPGQNTGELFF. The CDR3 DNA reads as TGCGCCAGCAGCTTAGAGCCGGGACAAAACACCGGGGAGCTGTTTTTT.

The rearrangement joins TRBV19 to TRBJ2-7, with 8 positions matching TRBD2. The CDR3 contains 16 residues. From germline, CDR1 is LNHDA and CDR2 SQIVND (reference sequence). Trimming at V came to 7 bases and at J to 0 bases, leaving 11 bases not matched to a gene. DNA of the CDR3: TGTGCCAGTACCTCCGACGGGAGGGTTAGCTCCTACGAGCAGTACTTC. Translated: CASTSDGRVSSYEQYF.

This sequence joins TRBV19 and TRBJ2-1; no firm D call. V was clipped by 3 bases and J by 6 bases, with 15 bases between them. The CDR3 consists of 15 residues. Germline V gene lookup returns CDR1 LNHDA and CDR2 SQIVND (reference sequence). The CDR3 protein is CASSISARVGNEQFF. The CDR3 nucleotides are TGTGCCAGTAGTATCTCAGCACGGGTGGGCAATGAGCAGTTCTTC.

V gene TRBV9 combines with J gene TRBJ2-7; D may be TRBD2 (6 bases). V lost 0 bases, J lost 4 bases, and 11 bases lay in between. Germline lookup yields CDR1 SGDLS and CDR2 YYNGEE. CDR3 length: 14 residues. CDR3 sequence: CASSVGGEEYEQYF. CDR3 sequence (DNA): TGTGCCAGCAGCGTAGGAGGGGAGGAGTACGAGCAGTACTTC.

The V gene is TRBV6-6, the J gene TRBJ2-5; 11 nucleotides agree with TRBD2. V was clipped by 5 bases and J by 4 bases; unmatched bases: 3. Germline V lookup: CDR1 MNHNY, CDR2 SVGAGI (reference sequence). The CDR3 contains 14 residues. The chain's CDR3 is CASSRGLAVETQYF. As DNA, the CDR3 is TGTGCCAGCAGTCGGGGACTAGCGGTAGAGACCCAGTACTTC.

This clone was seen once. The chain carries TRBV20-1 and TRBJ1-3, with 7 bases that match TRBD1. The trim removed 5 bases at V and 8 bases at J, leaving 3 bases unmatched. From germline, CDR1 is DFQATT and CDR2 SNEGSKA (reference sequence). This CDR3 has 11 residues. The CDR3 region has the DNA TGCAGTGCTGACAGGGTTGACACCATATATTTT. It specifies CSADRVDTIYF.

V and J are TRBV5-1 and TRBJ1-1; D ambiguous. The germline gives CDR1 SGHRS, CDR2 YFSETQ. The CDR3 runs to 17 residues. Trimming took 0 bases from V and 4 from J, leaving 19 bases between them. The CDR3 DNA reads TGCGCCAGCAGCTTGGGGTGGGTACAGCTAATACCCACTGAAGCTTTCTTT. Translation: CASSLGWVQLIPTEAFF.

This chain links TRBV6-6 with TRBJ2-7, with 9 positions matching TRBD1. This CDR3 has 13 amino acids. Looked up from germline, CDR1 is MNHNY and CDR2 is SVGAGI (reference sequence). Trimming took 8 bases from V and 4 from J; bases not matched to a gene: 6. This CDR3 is CASGGTGIYEQYF. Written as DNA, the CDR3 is TGTGCCAGCGGGGGGACAGGGATATACGAGCAGTACTTC.

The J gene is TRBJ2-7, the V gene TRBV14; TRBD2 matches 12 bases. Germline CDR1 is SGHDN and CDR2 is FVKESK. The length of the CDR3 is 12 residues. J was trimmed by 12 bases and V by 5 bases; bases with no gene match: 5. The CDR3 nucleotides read TGTGCCAGCAGCTACGGACTAGCGGGACGGTACTTC. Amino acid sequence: CASSYGLAGRYF.

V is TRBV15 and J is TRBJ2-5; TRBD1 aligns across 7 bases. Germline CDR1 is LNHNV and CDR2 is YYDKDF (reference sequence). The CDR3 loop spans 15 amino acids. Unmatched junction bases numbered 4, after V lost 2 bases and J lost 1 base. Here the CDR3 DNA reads TGTGCCACCAGCAGAAATACAGGGGCCCAAGAGACCCAGTACTTC. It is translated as CATSRNTGAQETQYF.

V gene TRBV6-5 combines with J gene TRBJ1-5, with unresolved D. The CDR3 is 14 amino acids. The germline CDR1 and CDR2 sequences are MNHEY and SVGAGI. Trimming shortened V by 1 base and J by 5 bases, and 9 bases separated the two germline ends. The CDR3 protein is CASSYWEGDQPQHF. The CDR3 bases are TGTGCCAGCAGTTACTGGGAGGGAGATCAGCCCCAGCATTTT.

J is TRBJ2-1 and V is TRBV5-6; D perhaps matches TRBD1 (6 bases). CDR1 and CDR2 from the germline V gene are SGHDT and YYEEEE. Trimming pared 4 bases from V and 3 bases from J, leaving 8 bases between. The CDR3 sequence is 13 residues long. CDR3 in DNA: TGTGCCAGCAGCGTGGACAGCTACAATGAGCAGTTCTTC. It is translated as CASSVDSYNEQFF.

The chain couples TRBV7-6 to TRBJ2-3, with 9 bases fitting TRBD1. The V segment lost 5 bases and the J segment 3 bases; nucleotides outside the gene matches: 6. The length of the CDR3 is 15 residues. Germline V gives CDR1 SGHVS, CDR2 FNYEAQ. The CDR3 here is CASSTGDRETDTQYF. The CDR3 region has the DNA TGTGCCAGCAGCACAGGGGACAGGGAGACAGATACGCAGTATTTT.

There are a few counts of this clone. CDR3 coding DNA: TGCAGCGTTTTAGCATCTAGCGGGGGGGATTACAATGAGCAGTTCTTC. Translated: CSVLASSGGDYNEQFF. The chain has TRBV29-1 and TRBJ2-1; 12 bases agree with TRBD2. From germline, CDR1 is SQVTM and CDR2 ANQGSEA. V dropped 5 bases and J dropped 4; count of bases not matched to a gene: 9. CDR3 size: 16 residues.

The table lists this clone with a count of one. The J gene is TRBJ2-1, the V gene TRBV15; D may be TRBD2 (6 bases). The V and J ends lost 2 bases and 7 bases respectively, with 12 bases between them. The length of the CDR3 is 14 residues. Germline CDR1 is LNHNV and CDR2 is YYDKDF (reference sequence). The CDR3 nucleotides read TGTGCCACCAGCAGATCGGACTATAAAAATGAGCAGTTCTTC. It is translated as CATSRSDYKNEQFF.

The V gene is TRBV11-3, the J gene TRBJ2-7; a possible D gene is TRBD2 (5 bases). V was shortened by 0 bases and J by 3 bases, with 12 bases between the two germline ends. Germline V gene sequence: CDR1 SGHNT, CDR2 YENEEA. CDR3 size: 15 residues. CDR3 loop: CASSLDPSRSYEQYF. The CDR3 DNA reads TGTGCCAGCAGCTTAGATCCTAGCAGAAGCTACGAGCAGTACTTC.

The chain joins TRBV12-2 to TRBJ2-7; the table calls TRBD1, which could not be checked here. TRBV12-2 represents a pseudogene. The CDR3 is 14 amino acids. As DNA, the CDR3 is TGTGCAAGTCGCTTAGGACAGGGGCCCTACGAGCAGTACTTC. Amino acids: CASRLGQGPYEQYF.

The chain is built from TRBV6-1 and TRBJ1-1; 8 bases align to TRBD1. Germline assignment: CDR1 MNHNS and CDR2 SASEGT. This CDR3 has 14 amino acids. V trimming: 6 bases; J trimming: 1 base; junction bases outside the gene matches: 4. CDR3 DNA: TGTGCCAGCAGCCAAGACAGGGGGAACACTGAAGCTTTCTTT. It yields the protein CASSQDRGNTEAFF.

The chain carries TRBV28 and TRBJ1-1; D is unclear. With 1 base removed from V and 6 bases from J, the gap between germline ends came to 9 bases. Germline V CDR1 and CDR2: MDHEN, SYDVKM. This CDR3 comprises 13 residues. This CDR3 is CASSLFGLPEAFF. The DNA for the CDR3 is TGTGCCAGCAGTTTATTCGGTCTCCCTGAAGCTTTCTTT.

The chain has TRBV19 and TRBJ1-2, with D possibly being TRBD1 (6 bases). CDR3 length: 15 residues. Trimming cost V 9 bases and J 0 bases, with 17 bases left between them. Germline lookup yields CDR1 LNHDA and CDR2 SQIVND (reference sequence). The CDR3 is CASLNLRTANYGYTF. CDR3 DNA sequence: TGTGCCAGCCTTAATCTCCGGACAGCTAACTATGGCTACACCTTC.

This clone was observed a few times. The CDR3 sequence is CASSLGGQEREPQHF. CDR3 DNA: TGCGCCAGCAGTTTAGGGGGACAGGAGCGGGAGCCCCAGCATTTT. The chain combines TRBV5-1 with TRBJ1-5; 8 bases fit TRBD1. From germline, CDR1 is SGHRS and CDR2 YFSETQ. V trimming: 5 bases; J trimming: 8 bases; junction bases outside the gene matches: 12. The CDR3 is made up of 15 amino acids.

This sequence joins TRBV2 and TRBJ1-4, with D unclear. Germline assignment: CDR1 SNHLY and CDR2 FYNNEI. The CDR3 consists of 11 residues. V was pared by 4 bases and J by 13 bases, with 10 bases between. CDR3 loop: CASSVPRGLFF. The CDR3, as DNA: TGTGCCAGCAGTGTTCCCCGGGGACTGTTTTTT.

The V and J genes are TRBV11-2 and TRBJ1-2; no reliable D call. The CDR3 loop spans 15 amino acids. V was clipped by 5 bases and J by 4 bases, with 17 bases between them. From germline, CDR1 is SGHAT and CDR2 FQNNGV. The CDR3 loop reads CASSLTGYVAYGYTF. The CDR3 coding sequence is TGTGCCAGCAGCCTTACTGGGTACGTAGCCTATGGCTACACCTTC.

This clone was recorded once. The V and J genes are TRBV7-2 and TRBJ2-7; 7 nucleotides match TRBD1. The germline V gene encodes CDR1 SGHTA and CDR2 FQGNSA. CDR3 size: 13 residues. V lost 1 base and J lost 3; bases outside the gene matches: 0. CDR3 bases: TGTGCCAGCAGCTTAGACAGGGGCTACGAGCAGTACTTC. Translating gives CASSLDRGYEQYF.

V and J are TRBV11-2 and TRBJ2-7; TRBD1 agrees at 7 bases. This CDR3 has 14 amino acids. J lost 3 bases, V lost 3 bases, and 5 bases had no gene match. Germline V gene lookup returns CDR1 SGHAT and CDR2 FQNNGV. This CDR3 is CASSFTRDSYEQYF. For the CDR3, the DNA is TGTGCCAGCAGCTTTACCCGGGACAGCTACGAGCAGTACTTC. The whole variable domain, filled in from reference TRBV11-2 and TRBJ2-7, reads EAGVAQSPRYKIIEKRQSVAFWCNPISGHATLYWYQQILGQGPKLLIQFQNNGVVDDSQLPKDRFSAERLKGVDSTLKIQPAKLEDSAVYLCASSFTRDSYEQYFGPGTRLTVT.

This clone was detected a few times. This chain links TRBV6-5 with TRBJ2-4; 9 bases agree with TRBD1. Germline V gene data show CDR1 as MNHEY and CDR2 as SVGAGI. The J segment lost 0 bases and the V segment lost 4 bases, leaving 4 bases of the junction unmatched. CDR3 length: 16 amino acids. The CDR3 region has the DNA TGTGCCAGCAGTTTCCGACAGGGGGTAGCCAAAAACATTCAGTACTTC. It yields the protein CASSFRQGVAKNIQYF.

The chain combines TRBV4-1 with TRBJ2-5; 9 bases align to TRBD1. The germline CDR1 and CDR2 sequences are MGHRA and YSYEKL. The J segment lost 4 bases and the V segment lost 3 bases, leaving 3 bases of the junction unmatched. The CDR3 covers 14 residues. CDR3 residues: CASSQRGQGETQYF. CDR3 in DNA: TGCGCCAGCAGCCAGAGGGGACAGGGAGAGACCCAGTACTTC.